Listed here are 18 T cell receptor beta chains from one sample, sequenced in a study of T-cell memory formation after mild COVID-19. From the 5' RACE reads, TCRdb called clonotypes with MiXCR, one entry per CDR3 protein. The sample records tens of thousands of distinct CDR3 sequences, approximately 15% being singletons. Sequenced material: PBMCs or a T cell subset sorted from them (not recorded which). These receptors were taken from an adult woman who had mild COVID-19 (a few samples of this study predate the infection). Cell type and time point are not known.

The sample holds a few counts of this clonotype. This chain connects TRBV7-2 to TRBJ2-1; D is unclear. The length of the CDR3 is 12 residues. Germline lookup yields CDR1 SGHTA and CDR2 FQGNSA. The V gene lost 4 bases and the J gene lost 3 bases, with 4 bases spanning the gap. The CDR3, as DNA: TGTGCCAGCAGCTCCCTCTACAATGAGCAGTTCTTC. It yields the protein CASSSLYNEQFF.

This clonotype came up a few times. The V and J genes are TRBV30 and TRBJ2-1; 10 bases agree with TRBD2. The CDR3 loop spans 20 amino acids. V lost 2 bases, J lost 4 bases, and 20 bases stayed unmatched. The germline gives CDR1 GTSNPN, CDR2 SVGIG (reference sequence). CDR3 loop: CAWSPGVQVSSGRPYNEQFF. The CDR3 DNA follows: TGTGCCTGGAGTCCTGGGGTGCAAGTTTCTAGCGGGAGACCTTACAATGAGCAGTTCTTC.

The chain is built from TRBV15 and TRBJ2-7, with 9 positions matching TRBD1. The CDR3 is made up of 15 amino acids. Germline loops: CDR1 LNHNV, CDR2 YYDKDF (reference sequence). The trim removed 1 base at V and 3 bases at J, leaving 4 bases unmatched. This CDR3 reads CATSRGGQGFYEQYF. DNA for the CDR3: TGTGCCACCAGCAGAGGTGGACAGGGGTTCTACGAGCAGTACTTC.

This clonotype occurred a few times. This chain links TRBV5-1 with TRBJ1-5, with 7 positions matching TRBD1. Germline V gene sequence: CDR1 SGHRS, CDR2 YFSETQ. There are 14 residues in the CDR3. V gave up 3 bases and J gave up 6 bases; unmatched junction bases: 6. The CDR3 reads CASSYLQGTQPQHF. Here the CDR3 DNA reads TGCGCCAGCAGCTACCTACAGGGGACTCAGCCCCAGCATTTT.

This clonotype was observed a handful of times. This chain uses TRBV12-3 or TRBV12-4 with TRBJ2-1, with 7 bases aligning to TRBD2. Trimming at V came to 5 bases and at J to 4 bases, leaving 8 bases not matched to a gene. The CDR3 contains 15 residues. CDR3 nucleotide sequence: TGTGCCAGCAGTCCCCCGGGACTACCATACAATGAGCAGTTCTTC. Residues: CASSPPGLPYNEQFF.

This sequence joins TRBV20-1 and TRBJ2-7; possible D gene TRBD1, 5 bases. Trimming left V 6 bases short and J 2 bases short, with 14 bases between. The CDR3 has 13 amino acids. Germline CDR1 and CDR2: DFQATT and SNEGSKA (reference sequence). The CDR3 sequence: CSAGAGVTYEQYF. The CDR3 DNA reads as TGCAGTGCAGGGGCAGGAGTTACCTACGAGCAGTACTTC.

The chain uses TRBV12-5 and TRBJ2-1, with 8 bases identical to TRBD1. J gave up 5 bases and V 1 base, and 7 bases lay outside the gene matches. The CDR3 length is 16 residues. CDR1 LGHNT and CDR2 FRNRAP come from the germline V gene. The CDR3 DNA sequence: TGTGCTAGTGGTTTGGGACAGGGGACGATGCACAATGAGCAGTTCTTC. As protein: CASGLGQGTMHNEQFF.

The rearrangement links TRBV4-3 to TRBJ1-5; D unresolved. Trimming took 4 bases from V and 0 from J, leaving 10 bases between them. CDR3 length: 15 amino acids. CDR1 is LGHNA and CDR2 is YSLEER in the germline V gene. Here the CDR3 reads CASSLSAVSNQPQHF. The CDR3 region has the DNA TGCGCCAGCAGCCTTAGCGCAGTTAGCAATCAGCCCCAGCATTTT.

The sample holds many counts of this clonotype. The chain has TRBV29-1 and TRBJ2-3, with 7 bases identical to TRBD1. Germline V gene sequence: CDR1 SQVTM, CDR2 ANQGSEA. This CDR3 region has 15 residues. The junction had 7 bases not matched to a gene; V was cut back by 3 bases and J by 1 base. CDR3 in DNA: TGCAGCGTTGACCCTACAGGGGATGGCACAGATACGCAGTATTTT. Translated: CSVDPTGDGTDTQYF.

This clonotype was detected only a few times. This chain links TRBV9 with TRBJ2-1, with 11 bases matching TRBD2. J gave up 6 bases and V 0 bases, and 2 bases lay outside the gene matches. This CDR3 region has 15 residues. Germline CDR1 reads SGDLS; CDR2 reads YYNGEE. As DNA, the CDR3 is TGTGCCAGCAGCGTAGGGCTAGCGGGAGGCAATGAGCAGTTCTTC. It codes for CASSVGLAGGNEQFF.

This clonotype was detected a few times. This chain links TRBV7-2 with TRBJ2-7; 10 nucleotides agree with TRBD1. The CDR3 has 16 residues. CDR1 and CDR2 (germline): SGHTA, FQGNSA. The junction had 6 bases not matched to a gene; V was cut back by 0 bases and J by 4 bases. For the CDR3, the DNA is TGTGCCAGCAGCTTAGCCCGGACAGGGGGACGGTACGAGCAGTACTTC. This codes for CASSLARTGGRYEQYF.

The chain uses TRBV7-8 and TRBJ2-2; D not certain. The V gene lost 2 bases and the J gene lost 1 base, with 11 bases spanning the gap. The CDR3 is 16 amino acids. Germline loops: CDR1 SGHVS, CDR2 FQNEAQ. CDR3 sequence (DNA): TGTGCCAGCAGCTTAACCCTGAAGCAGAACACCGGGGAGCTGTTTTTT. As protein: CASSLTLKQNTGELFF.

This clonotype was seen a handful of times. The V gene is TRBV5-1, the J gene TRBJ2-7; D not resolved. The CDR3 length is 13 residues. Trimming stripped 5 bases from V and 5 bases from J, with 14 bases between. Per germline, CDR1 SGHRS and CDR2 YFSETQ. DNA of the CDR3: TGCGCCAGCAGTTTATTCAGTGTAGACGAGCAGTACTTC. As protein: CASSLFSVDEQYF.

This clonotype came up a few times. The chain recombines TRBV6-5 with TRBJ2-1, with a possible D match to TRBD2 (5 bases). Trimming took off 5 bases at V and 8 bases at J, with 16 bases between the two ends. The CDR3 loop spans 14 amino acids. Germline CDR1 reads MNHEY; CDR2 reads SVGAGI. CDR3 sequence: CASSPRTHRDEQFF. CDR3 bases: TGTGCCAGCAGTCCCCGGACTCATCGGGATGAGCAGTTCTTC.

The CDR3 nucleotides read TGTGCCTGGAGTGTTCGCTGGGGGTTAGAGACCCAGTACTTC. Protein product: CAWSVRWGLETQYF. The rearrangement joins TRBV30 to TRBJ2-5; D is tentatively TRBD1 or TRBD2 (5 bases each). Germline V gives CDR1 GTSNPN, CDR2 SVGIG (reference sequence). This CDR3 spans 14 amino acids. V was clipped by 0 bases and J by 4 bases, with 12 bases between them.

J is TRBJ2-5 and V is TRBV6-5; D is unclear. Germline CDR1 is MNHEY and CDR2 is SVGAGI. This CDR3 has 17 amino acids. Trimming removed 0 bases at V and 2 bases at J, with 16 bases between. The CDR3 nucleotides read TGTGCCAGCAGTTACTCGTGGAAACAGACGATACAAGAGACCCAGTACTTC. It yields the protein CASSYSWKQTIQETQYF.

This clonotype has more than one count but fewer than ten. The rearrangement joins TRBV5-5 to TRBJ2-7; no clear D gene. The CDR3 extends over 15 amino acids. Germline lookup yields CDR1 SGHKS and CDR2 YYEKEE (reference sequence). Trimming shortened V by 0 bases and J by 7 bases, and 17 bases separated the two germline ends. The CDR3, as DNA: TGTGCCAGCAGCTTGGATTACTCCCCTCTGAGGGAGCAGTACTTC. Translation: CASSLDYSPLREQYF.

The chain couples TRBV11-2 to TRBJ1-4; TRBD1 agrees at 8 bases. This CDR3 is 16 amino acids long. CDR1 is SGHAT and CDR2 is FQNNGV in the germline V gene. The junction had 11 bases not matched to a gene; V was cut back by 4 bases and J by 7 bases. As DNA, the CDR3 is TGTGCCAGCAGCTACGGCAGGGGGCAAGAGATTGAAAAACTGTTTTTT. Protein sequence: CASSYGRGQEIEKLFF.